Sequencing of this TCR beta chain was carried out in a study of human thymus T cells (dated by TCRdb to about 2020). With regard to the full study: The study characterized TCR alpha and beta repertoires from fewer than 10 infant thymus samples and a few related peripheral blood samples. The infant donors were roughly 7 to 250 days old, and the cohort included five or six males and a couple of females. Study-level results and caveats: Both the thymic and the peripheral blood repertoires appeared to show biased V and J gene segment usage. Highly overlapping thymic TCR repertoires among unrelated individuals were reported in the related research. On average, thymus samples gave 800,000 or so unique TCRB clonotypes, whereas blood samples gave about 84,000.

The immunoSEQ multiplex PCR assay was used to amplify the TCRB and TCRAD loci from a standardized amount of quality-controlled genomic DNA. The amplicons spanned the V(D)J region and were long enough to cover the CDR3 and allow V and J genes to be identified. Amplicon sequencing was performed on an Illumina platform through the commercial immunoSEQ service. The paper's data handling went like this. Primer bias and sequencing errors were corrected using previously described methods, and TCRAD and TCRB definitions followed the IMGT database. Repertoires were analysed with immunoSEQ Analyzer 3.0 and VDJTools, covering basic statistics, V/J segment usage, diversity estimates, rarefaction and pairwise overlap. Diversity was estimated using the Chao1, ChaoE, Efron-Thisted, Shannon and inverse Simpson indices, and was also estimated on datasets down-sampled to the size of the smallest sample. Repertoire overlap used strict matching of CDR3 nucleotide sequence, V gene and J gene, with Jaccard-based multidimensional scaling clustering. The table comes from immuneACCESS by way of TCRdb, which keeps in-frame sequences with V and J called. Part of the clones is missing from these tables; in studies checked, under half for an unresolved V gene and the rest for unknown reasons. That table is the source of V, J and clone size, and D and trimming were worked out from the DNA. For this sample there are 100,000 to 150,000 clones; more than 90% appear just once. The ten biggest clones cover 0.02% to 0.03% of the sample.

The thymus tissue came from surgical resects taken out during corrective cardiac surgery. The donors were immunologically healthy infants in Finland who had open corrective cardiac surgery for congenital heart defects. After being mechanically released from the tissue, thymocytes were kept at -70 degrees C in pellets of about 8.5-30 million cells. Genomic DNA was extracted from frozen cell pellets with a QIAsymphony instrument. Regarding this clone: No cognate antigen has been identified for it. No qualities accompany the bases; no much larger clone lies one base away.

What was sequenced was thymus tissue. The receptor's source is a boy under two years old with a congenital heart defect but otherwise immunologically healthy.

The nucleotides are TGTGCCAGCAGCTCAATCGACAGGGCGGGTGCTGAAGCTTTCTTT. Translated, this is CASSSIDRAGAEAFF. In this chain, TRBV5-5 is recombined with TRBJ1-1; 7 nucleotides in the junction match TRBD1. The CDR3 spans 15 residues, from the cysteine through the phenylalanine. The entry retains the CDR3 DNA only, 45 bases that are in frame from base 1. CDR1 and CDR2, per the germline V gene (reference sequence), are SGHKS and YYEKEE. V lost 3 bases and J lost 6 bases, and the count of bases not matched to a germline gene is 11.